The 2 T cell receptor beta chains given below trace back to one sample, sequenced in a study of blood T cell repertoires in COVID-19. Some clones are missing from TCRdb's copy, which holds only in-frame ones; the method was immunoSEQ multiplex PCR. The sample gives about 130,000 clones, nearly 90% of which show up once; approximately 1.1% is in the top ten. The sequenced material came from peripheral blood. The receptors shown here come from a woman of 80 years or more with acute or convalescent COVID-19.

The genes are TRBV28 and TRBJ1-6, with TRBD1 matching over 7 bases. Germline V gives CDR1 MDHEN, CDR2 SYDVKM. The CDR3 sequence is 16 residues long. Trimming at V came to 3 bases and at J to 6 bases, leaving 8 bases not matched to a gene. In nucleotides, the CDR3 is TGTGCCAGCAGTTTGAGGGGGCTTGGGGGTAATTCACCCCTCCACTTT. This sequence encodes CASSLRGLGGNSPLHF.

J is TRBJ1-1 and V is TRBV7-9; 11 nucleotides line up with TRBD1. V lost 7 bases to trimming and J lost 0 bases; unmatched junction nucleotides: 7. Germline V gives CDR1 SEHNR, CDR2 FQNEAQ (reference sequence). The CDR3 runs to 16 residues. The CDR3 is CASINGTGGLNTEAFF. CDR3 DNA: TGTGCCAGCATCAACGGGACAGGGGGTTTGAACACTGAAGCTTTCTTT.